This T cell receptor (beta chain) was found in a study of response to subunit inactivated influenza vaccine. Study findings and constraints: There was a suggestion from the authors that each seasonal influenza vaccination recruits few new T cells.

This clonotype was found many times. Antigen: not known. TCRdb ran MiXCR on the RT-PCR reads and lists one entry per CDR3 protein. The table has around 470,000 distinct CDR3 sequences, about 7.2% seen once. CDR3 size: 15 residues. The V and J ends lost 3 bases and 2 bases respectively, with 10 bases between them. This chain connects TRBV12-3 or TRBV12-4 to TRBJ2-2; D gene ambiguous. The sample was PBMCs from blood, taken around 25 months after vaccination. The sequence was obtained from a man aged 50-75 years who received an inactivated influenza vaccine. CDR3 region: CASSFRHLNTGELFF. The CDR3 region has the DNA TGTGCCAGCAGTTTTAGACACCTAAACACCGGGGAGCTGTTTTTT.